What follows are 32 T cell receptor beta chains derived from one specimen sequenced in a study of cytotoxic CD8 clonotypes in ibrutinib-treated CLL. Assay: immunoSEQ multiplex PCR; the TCRdb copy retains only in-frame clones and omits some. Of roughly 250,000 clones listed, roughly 74% are singletons. The sample consisted of PBMCs, taken after 24 months of ibrutinib treatment. Receptors were obtained from a human donor with chronic lymphocytic leukemia.

The rearrangement joins TRBV28 to TRBJ2-7; 9 bases are shared with TRBD1. Germline assignment: CDR1 MDHEN and CDR2 SYDVKM. The CDR3 is 15 amino acids. The V segment lost 4 bases and the J segment 0 bases; nucleotides outside the gene matches: 4. CDR3 region: CASSSTGGSSYEQYF. The DNA of the CDR3 is TGTGCCAGCAGTTCGACAGGGGGTAGCTCCTACGAGCAGTACTTC.

This clone was counted a single time. The genes are TRBV29-1 and TRBJ1-1, with 7 bases aligning to TRBD1. The CDR3 has 13 amino acids. In germline, CDR1 is SQVTM, CDR2 ANQGSEA. Trimming took 6 bases from V and 1 from J; bases not matched to a gene: 5. CDR3 in DNA: TGCAGCGTCGTGGGACAGCAGAACACTGAAGCTTTCTTT. As protein: CSVVGQQNTEAFF.

This chain joins TRBV10-3 and TRBJ1-1; the D gene is possibly TRBD1 (5 bases). Germline CDR1 ENHRY, CDR2 SYGVKD. V was cut by 3 bases and J by 1 base, with 18 bases left in between. The CDR3 length is 17 residues. CDR3 sequence reads: CAISDQVGLRGNTEAFF. The CDR3, as DNA: TGTGCCATCAGTGATCAAGTTGGGCTGAGGGGGAACACTGAAGCTTTCTTT.

The chain couples TRBV9 to TRBJ2-5; tentative D call: TRBD2 (5 bases). The CDR3 runs 15 residues. V lost 3 bases and J lost 4, with 16 bases in between. The germline V gene has CDR1 SGDLS and CDR2 YYNGEE. Here the CDR3 reads CASSARGGGRETQYF. CDR3 coding DNA: TGTGCCAGCAGCGCCCGAGGAGGTGGGAGAGAGACCCAGTACTTC.

In its sample, this clone was seen a few times. The rearrangement links TRBV13 to TRBJ2-7, with 9 bases lining up with TRBD1. CDR3 length: 16 residues. CDR1 PRHDT and CDR2 FYEKMQ come from the germline V gene (reference sequence). Trimming took 5 bases from V and 7 from J; bases not matched to a gene: 15. CDR3 region: CASSSGGTGTRWEQYF. The CDR3 nucleotides read TGTGCCAGCAGCAGTGGTGGGACAGGGACAAGATGGGAGCAGTACTTC.

V and J are TRBV5-8 and TRBJ2-3; D unclear. The CDR3 is made up of 14 amino acids. The germline V gene has CDR1 SGHTS and CDR2 YDEGEE. Trimming removed 4 bases from V and 2 bases from J, with 11 bases in between. The CDR3 DNA reads as TGTGCCAGCAGCGGGCTGGGTTACACAGATACGCAGTATTTT. Encoded protein: CASSGLGYTDTQYF.

The chain couples TRBV6-1 to TRBJ1-5, with D maybe TRBD1 (6 bases). Trimming stripped 0 bases from V and 4 bases from J, with 10 bases between. Germline assignment: CDR1 MNHNS and CDR2 SASEGT. This CDR3 region has 15 residues. CDR3 in amino acids: CASSEAGGRNQPQHF. The CDR3 DNA sequence: TGTGCCAGCAGTGAAGCGGGGGGGCGTAATCAGCCCCAGCATTTT.

The rearrangement links TRBV28 to TRBJ2-6; 7 nucleotides align to TRBD1. This CDR3 is built from 16 residues. Unmatched junction bases numbered 10, after V lost 8 bases and J lost 3 bases. CDR1 MDHEN and CDR2 SYDVKM come from the germline V gene. The CDR3 bases are TGTGCCAGCTTTCAGGGGACAGAGGTTGGGGCCAACGTCCTGACTTTC. This codes for CASFQGTEVGANVLTF.

In this sample, this clone turned up once. This chain links TRBV18 with TRBJ2-7; TRBD2 matches at 12 bases. The CDR3 sequence is 19 residues long. Germline CDR1 is KGHSH and CDR2 is LQKENI. V dropped 2 bases and J dropped 0; count of bases not matched to a gene: 11. The CDR3, as DNA: TGTGCCAGCTCACCATTACTAGCGGGAGGCGCCGGGGGCTCCTACGAGCAGTACTTC. Translation: CASSPLLAGGAGGSYEQYF.

The CDR3 here is CASSPPKALYEQYF. CDR3 nucleotides: TGTGCCAGCTCACCACCGAAGGCGCTCTACGAGCAGTACTTC. This sequence joins TRBV18 and TRBJ2-7; D not certain. V was trimmed by 0 bases and J by 3 bases, leaving 9 bases between them. This CDR3 is 14 amino acids long. Per germline, CDR1 KGHSH and CDR2 LQKENI.

This CDR3 is CASSTMTGSNQPQHF. The CDR3 coding sequence is TGTGCCAGCAGTACCATGACAGGTAGCAATCAGCCCCAGCATTTT. This rearrangement joins TRBV6-5 to TRBJ1-5; possible D gene TRBD1, 6 bases. Trimming shortened V by 5 bases and J by 0 bases, and 11 bases separated the two germline ends. The germline V gene has CDR1 MNHEY and CDR2 SVGAGI. This CDR3 is built from 15 residues.

In its sample, this clone was seen a few times. This chain connects TRBV6-5 to TRBJ1-1; unclear D gene. The CDR3 spans 14 residues. Trimming left V 0 bases short and J 4 bases short, with 9 bases between. Germline values: CDR1 MNHEY, CDR2 SVGAGI. The CDR3 DNA sequence: TGTGCCAGCAGTTACTCTTCGGTGGGCACTGAAGCTTTCTTT. This translates into CASSYSSVGTEAFF.

The chain couples TRBV28 to TRBJ2-1; possibly TRBD2 for D (5 bases). V was cut by 3 bases and J by 4 bases, with 7 bases left in between. The germline V gene encodes CDR1 MDHEN and CDR2 SYDVKM. The CDR3 contains 13 residues. The CDR3 here is CASSLERYNEQFF. The CDR3 DNA is TGTGCCAGCAGTTTGGAGCGGTACAATGAGCAGTTCTTC.

CDR3 nucleotide sequence: TGTGCCAGCGGGTCCGGGGGGGGGCCCTACGAGCAGTACTTC. Residues: CASGSGGGPYEQYF. The chain recombines TRBV27 with TRBJ2-7; 8 nucleotides line up with TRBD2. The CDR3 runs to 14 residues. From germline, CDR1 is MNHEY and CDR2 SMNVEV (reference sequence). Trimming cost V 8 bases and J 2 bases; bases outside gene matches: 8.

Comments on this clone: At one of its ends the junction is not consistent with the germline gene, which may arise from a read error. The V gene is TRBV7-7, the J gene TRBJ2-3; D call uncertain. Germline V gene lookup returns CDR1 SSHAT and CDR2 FNYEAQ (reference sequence). CDR3 length: 13 residues. The CDR3 loop is CASSLVGADTQYF. The CDR3 DNA is TGTGCTAGCAGCTTAGTTGGGGCAGATACGCAGTATTTT.

V gene TRBV7-8 combines with J gene TRBJ2-7, with 9 bases identical to TRBD1. CDR1 and CDR2 (germline): SGHVS, FQNEAQ. The length of the CDR3 is 14 residues. The V segment lost 5 bases and the J segment 3 bases; nucleotides outside the gene matches: 5. CDR3 residues: CASSPGTGIYEQYF. The CDR3 coding sequence is TGTGCCAGCAGCCCCGGGACAGGGATCTACGAGCAGTACTTC.

This chain connects TRBV14 to TRBJ2-3; D uncertain. Looked up from germline, CDR1 is SGHDN and CDR2 is FVKESK. V shed 1 base and J shed 7 bases, with 6 bases lying between them. The CDR3 sequence is 12 residues long. The CDR3 DNA reads as TGTGCCAGCAGCCAAGGCGGATATACGCAGTATTTT. Its translation is CASSQGGYTQYF.

V and J are TRBV9 and TRBJ2-7; tentative D call: TRBD1 (6 bases). V was shortened by 7 bases and J by 3 bases, with 17 bases between the two germline ends. The germline gives CDR1 SGDLS, CDR2 YYNGEE. This CDR3 has 14 amino acids. The CDR3 DNA follows: TGTGCCAGCGGCAGGGGACATGGCGACTACGAGCAGTACTTC. As protein: CASGRGHGDYEQYF.

This clone came up a few times. The J gene is TRBJ1-5, the V gene TRBV14; no reliable D call. The length of the CDR3 is 13 residues. Germline values: CDR1 SGHDN, CDR2 FVKESK. V was trimmed by 3 bases and J by 0 bases, leaving 3 bases between them. This CDR3 reads CASSQSSNQPQHF. DNA for the CDR3: TGTGCCAGCAGCCAGTCTAGCAATCAGCCCCAGCATTTT.

This chain links TRBV7-3 with TRBJ2-1; the match to TRBD2 covers 9 bases. V lost 4 bases to trimming and J lost 7 bases; unmatched junction nucleotides: 8. The CDR3 is 15 amino acids. Per germline, CDR1 SGHTA and CDR2 FQGTGA. The CDR3: CASSSVPSGKNEQFF. The CDR3 DNA sequence: TGTGCCAGCAGCTCAGTTCCTAGCGGGAAGAATGAGCAGTTCTTC.

The chain is built from TRBV27 and TRBJ2-5; no definite D call. The CDR3 sequence is 16 residues long. V was shortened by 3 bases and J by 4 bases, with 18 bases between the two germline ends. Germline V gives CDR1 MNHEY, CDR2 SMNVEV (reference sequence). The CDR3 spells CASSLSAFRLGETQYF. The CDR3 bases are TGTGCCAGCAGTTTGTCCGCCTTTAGGTTGGGAGAGACCCAGTACTTC.

The genes are TRBV18 and TRBJ1-4; 7 positions agree with TRBD1. The V gene end was trimmed by 3 bases and the J gene end by 5 bases; junction bases not matched to a gene: 9. This CDR3 has 16 residues. In germline, CDR1 is KGHSH, CDR2 LQKENI. The CDR3 DNA follows: TGTGCCAGCTCACCCGTTGGGACAGCGCCAAATGAAAAACTGTTTTTT. This codes for CASSPVGTAPNEKLFF.

V is TRBV7-9 and J is TRBJ2-1, with unresolved D. CDR1 is SEHNR and CDR2 is FQNEAQ in the germline V gene (reference sequence). Trimming cost V 1 base and J 12 bases, with 10 bases left between them. This CDR3 has 12 residues. CDR3 coding DNA: TGTGCCAGCAGCTTAGAACAGTTAGGGCAGTTCTTC. Its protein product is CASSLEQLGQFF.

The CDR3, as DNA: TGTGCCAGCAGCACCAAGGCAGGCGGACGAGAGACCCAGTACTTC. Residues: CASSTKAGGRETQYF. The chain carries TRBV6-5 and TRBJ2-5; D is undetermined. Trimming took 6 bases from V and 4 from J, leaving 18 bases between them. Germline CDR1 and CDR2: MNHEY and SVGAGI. The CDR3 spans 15 residues.

In the case of this clone: Its ends do not fully match the called genes, so a read error is possible. The chain's CDR3 is CSFDRVGETQYF. The CDR3 DNA is TGCAGCTTTGACAGGGTAGGAGAGACCCAGTACTTC. The chain joins TRBV29-1 to TRBJ2-5; TRBD1 agrees at 7 bases. The CDR3 is made up of 12 amino acids. CDR1 and CDR2 from the germline V gene are SQVTM and ANQGSEA.

The gene calls are TRBV18 and TRBJ1-5; D call uncertain. Germline V gene data show CDR1 as KGHSH and CDR2 as LQKENI. Trimming removed 0 bases at V and 4 bases at J, with 10 bases between. CDR3 length: 15 amino acids. CDR3 amino acids: CASSPPSQPNQPQHF. In DNA, the CDR3 is TGTGCCAGCTCACCACCGAGCCAGCCTAATCAGCCCCAGCATTTT.

The chain combines TRBV29-1 with TRBJ2-5; 10 bases agree with TRBD1. The CDR3 totals 13 residues. CDR1 is SQVTM, CDR2 ANQGSEA, per germline. V lost 7 bases, J lost 6 bases, and 8 bases stayed unmatched. Here the CDR3 reads CSGGTGALQTQYF. CDR3 coding DNA: TGCAGCGGGGGGACAGGGGCTTTGCAGACCCAGTACTTC.

The V and J genes are TRBV29-1 and TRBJ1-5; D is unclear. The CDR3 is 12 amino acids. V was clipped by 2 bases and J by 8 bases, with 10 bases between them. Germline V gene lookup returns CDR1 SQVTM and CDR2 ANQGSEA. In DNA form, the CDR3 reads TGCAGCGTTGAAAGTGGTGGAGAGCCCCAGCATTTT. It codes for CSVESGGEPQHF.

This clone was counted a few times. The chain has TRBV9 and TRBJ2-7, with TRBD1 identical over 9 bases. J lost 2 bases, V lost 0 bases, and 3 bases had no gene match. Germline V CDR1 and CDR2: SGDLS, YYNGEE. The CDR3 runs to 15 residues. DNA of the CDR3: TGTGCCAGCAGCGTAGGAGGGACAGGGACCTACGAGCAGTACTTC. Protein product: CASSVGGTGTYEQYF. The full variable domain, its missing parts supplied by reference TRBV9 and TRBJ2-7, is DSGVTQTPKHLITATGQRVTLRCSPRSGDLSVYWYQQSLDQGLQFLIQYYNGEERAKGNILERFSAQQFPDLHSELNLSSLELGDSALYFCASSVGGTGTYEQYFGPGTRLTVT.

The table lists this clone with a count of one. The chain carries TRBV25-1 and TRBJ1-1, with TRBD1 identical over 10 bases. The CDR3 runs to 15 residues. V lost 6 bases to trimming and J lost 0 bases; unmatched junction nucleotides: 4. Germline-derived CDR1 and CDR2 are MGHDK and SYGVNS. The CDR3 DNA reads TGTGCCAGCAGCCGACAGGGGGCGCTGAACACTGAAGCTTTCTTT. This encodes CASSRQGALNTEAFF.

This chain links TRBV9 with TRBJ2-5; D is unclear. The V and J ends lost 7 bases and 5 bases respectively, with 12 bases between them. The CDR3 contains 12 residues. The V gene's germline CDR1 is SGDLS and CDR2 YYNGEE. This CDR3 is CASPLPPETQYF. The CDR3 DNA reads as TGTGCCAGCCCTCTCCCCCCCGAGACCCAGTACTTC.

This clone turned up a few times. The chain is built from TRBV19 and TRBJ2-3; 9 positions agree with TRBD1. Germline-derived CDR1 and CDR2 are LNHDA and SQIVND (reference sequence). The CDR3 covers 15 residues. V gave up 6 bases and J gave up 2 bases; unmatched junction bases: 6. CDR3 residues: CASSRTGVSTDTQYF. The CDR3 DNA sequence: TGTGCCAGTAGCAGGACAGGGGTTTCCACAGATACGCAGTATTTT.